The clone carrying this T cell receptor (beta chain) was seen many times. Its antigen is as yet unknown. These data come from a study of CD8 T cells in ankylosing spondylitis. Overall study findings and caveats: The authors found the disease-linked clones to be CD8+ and relatively rare in peripheral blood. Within ankylosing spondylitis blood, a TCR beta motif made up of under 10 highly homologous variants appeared to be characteristic.

The V gene's germline CDR1 is SGDLS and CDR2 YYNGEE. This CDR3 spans 14 amino acids. The V and J ends lost 4 bases and 6 bases respectively, with 15 bases between them. Quantitative barcoded 5'-RACE was used to prepare TCR beta libraries. TCRdb redid the calling of the 5' RACE reads with MiXCR, one entry per CDR3 protein. In the table there are around 150,000 distinct CDR3 sequences, about 16% of which are singletons. This receptor was identified in a male donor with ankylosing spondylitis or in good health (not recorded which). The sequenced sample was blood, either unsorted or a sorted T cell fraction (not recorded which). The rearrangement links TRBV9 to TRBJ2-3; D remains unclear. This chain's CDR3 is CASSPRPNGDTQYF. The CDR3 DNA sequence: TGTGCCAGCAGCCCGCGACCGAATGGGGATACGCAGTATTTT. Looking up the rest from reference TRBV9 and TRBJ2-3 gives the full variable domain: DSGVTQTPKHLITATGQRVTLRCSPRSGDLSVYWYQQSLDQGLQFLIQYYNGEERAKGNILERFSAQQFPDLHSELNLSSLELGDSALYFCASSPRPNGDTQYFGPGTRLTVL.